A selection of T cell receptor beta chains follows, all from one sample in a study of human T cells and chemical hapten exposure. TCRdb itself ran the RACE reads through MiXCR, one entry per CDR3 protein. The table shows about 270,000 distinct CDR3 sequences, with roughly 7.4% occurring only once. The specimen was whole blood, collected in connection with sensitization to the hapten diphenylcyclopropenone (DPC). The receptors were sampled from a man between 18 and 29 years old with alopecia areata. Some clones in this sample may be carry-over from other donors' samples. The CDR3 runs from the conserved cysteine through the conserved F or W. D genes are given only for firm matches. Clone size appears in some rows only: once, few, many, or a class for an expanded clone.

d_gene: .; j_gene: TRBJ1-2; v_gene: TRBV6-5; abundance: few; CDR3nt: TGTGCCAGCAGTACACAAGACGGGAACTATGGCTACACCTTC; CDR3aa: CASSTQDGNYGYTF
d_gene: .; j_gene: TRBJ2-5; v_gene: TRBV11-2; abundance: .; CDR3nt: TGTGCCAGCGGGCAAGGGTTCGGGACCCAGTACTTC; CDR3aa: CASGQGFGTQYF
d_gene: .; j_gene: TRBJ1-1; v_gene: TRBV6-5; abundance: few; CDR3nt: TGTGCCAGCGCCCCGGGGGGGGGTGTGAACACTGAAGCTTTCTTT; CDR3aa: CASAPGGGVNTEAFF
d_gene: TRBD2; j_gene: TRBJ2-1; v_gene: TRBV20-1; abundance: many; CDR3nt: TGCAGTGCTAGATCTAGCGGGGGGGCCTGGGCGCAGTTCTTC; CDR3aa: CSARSSGGAWAQFF
d_gene: .; j_gene: TRBJ2-3; v_gene: TRBV28; abundance: many; CDR3nt: TGTGCCAGCCGGCTCGCAGATACGCAGTATTTT; CDR3aa: CASRLADTQYF
d_gene: .; j_gene: TRBJ2-2; v_gene: TRBV5-1; abundance: .; CDR3nt: TGCGCCAGCAGCTGGTCGGGCAAGAATACCGGGGAGCTGTTTTTT; CDR3aa: CASSWSGKNTGELFF
d_gene: TRBD1; j_gene: TRBJ2-2; v_gene: TRBV5-1; abundance: many; CDR3nt: TGCGCCAGCAGCCCACAGGGGGCGGTCGGGGAGCTGTTTTTT; CDR3aa: CASSPQGAVGELFF
d_gene: TRBD1; j_gene: TRBJ2-7; v_gene: TRBV5-1; abundance: .; CDR3nt: TGCGCCAGCAGCTCGGATAGACAGGGGCAAAGCTCCTACGAGCAGTACTTC; CDR3aa: CASSSDRQGQSSYEQYF
d_gene: .; j_gene: TRBJ2-7; v_gene: TRBV25-1; abundance: .; CDR3nt: TGTGCCAGCAGTGAATATGCAGGAGAATACGAGCAGTACTTC; CDR3aa: CASSEYAGEYEQYF
d_gene: .; j_gene: TRBJ1-6; v_gene: TRBV6-2/TRBV6-3; abundance: many; CDR3nt: TGTGCCAGCAGCCCGGCGGGGGGCTCCTATAATTCACCCCTCCACTTT; CDR3aa: CASSPAGGSYNSPLHF
d_gene: TRBD1; j_gene: TRBJ1-3; v_gene: TRBV5-5; abundance: .; CDR3nt: TGTGCCAGCAGCTTGGGACAGGGGGTAAACACCATATATTTT; CDR3aa: CASSLGQGVNTIYF
d_gene: TRBD1; j_gene: TRBJ1-5; v_gene: TRBV2; abundance: few; CDR3nt: TGTGCCAGCAGTGAACGTTCAGGGGGAGGCAATCAGCCCCAGCATTTT; CDR3aa: CASSERSGGGNQPQHF
d_gene: .; j_gene: TRBJ1-2; v_gene: TRBV29-1; abundance: .; CDR3nt: TGCAGCGTTGAAGGGTCGCTCTATGGCTACACCTTC; CDR3aa: CSVEGSLYGYTF
d_gene: .; j_gene: TRBJ1-2; v_gene: TRBV29-1; abundance: .; CDR3nt: TGCAGCGTTGAATACCCCGGGGGAGGAGGCTACACCTTC; CDR3aa: CSVEYPGGGGYTF
d_gene: TRBD1; j_gene: TRBJ1-5; v_gene: TRBV4-3; abundance: .; CDR3nt: TGCGCCAGCAGCCAAGGCCCCTTCGGACAGGGGGCCGTTCAGCCCCAGCATTTT; CDR3aa: CASSQGPFGQGAVQPQHF
d_gene: .; j_gene: TRBJ1-6; v_gene: TRBV10-3; abundance: .; CDR3nt: TGTGCCATCAGTGAATCGGAGTACGTGGGACCCCTCCACTTT; CDR3aa: CAISESEYVGPLHF
d_gene: .; j_gene: TRBJ2-7; v_gene: TRBV29-1; abundance: .; CDR3nt: TGCAGCGTTGGTCACTATACCGACGAGCAGTACTTC; CDR3aa: CSVGHYTDEQYF
d_gene: TRBD1; j_gene: TRBJ2-3; v_gene: TRBV27; abundance: few; CDR3nt: TGTGCCAGCAGTTCAGACAGGGGGCAAACAGATACGCAGTATTTT; CDR3aa: CASSSDRGQTDTQYF
d_gene: TRBD2; j_gene: TRBJ2-7; v_gene: TRBV11-2; abundance: many; CDR3nt: TGTGCCAGCAGCTTTAGACTAGCGGGGGGCCCCTCCTACGAGCAGTACTTC; CDR3aa: CASSFRLAGGPSYEQYF